The present entry profiles one TCR beta chain with its context. V shed 3 bases and J shed 4 bases, with 12 bases lying between them. The CDR3 sequence is 14 residues long. From germline, CDR1 is KGHSH and CDR2 LQKENI. TCRdb keeps only in-frame clones here, not all; method: immunoSEQ multiplex PCR. The data hold tens of thousands of clones, with about 90% observed a single time. The data derive from a study of T cell changes during pregnancy in multiple sclerosis. The TCR was taken from a female donor with multiple sclerosis, enrolled in a pregnancy study. The source material was CD4+ T cells from peripheral blood mononuclear cells, sampled in the first trimester of pregnancy. The rearrangement uses TRBV18 and TRBJ2-5; perhaps TRBD1 as D (6 bases). The CDR3 bases are TGTGCCAGCTCACCCCTGACAGGACTAGAGACCCAGTACTTC. It yields the protein CASSPLTGLETQYF.